The 13 T cell receptor beta chains listed next were all sequenced from one sample in a study of beta chain features in type 1 diabetes. The investigators reverse transcribed all of the isolated RNA, so they sequenced expressed TCRB transcripts. Only in-frame clones appear in the TCRdb table, and some are missing; sequencing was by immunoSEQ multiplex PCR. The table records roughly 730,000 clones, 13% of them present only once. Their antigens remain unidentified. Findings of the study overall: Moderately but significantly shorter TCRB CDR3s were found in Type 1 diabetes patients in all four CD4+ subsets.

Sequencing used naive CD4+ T cells from blood. The receptors stem from a man between 18 and 29 years old with type 1 diabetes.

V and J are TRBV5-1 and TRBJ2-2; 9 bases map to TRBD2. This CDR3 has 16 amino acids. Germline trimming cut 4 bases from V and 6 bases from J; bases unmatched to any gene: 10. Per germline, CDR1 SGHRS and CDR2 YFSETQ. CDR3 nucleotides: TGCGCCAGCAGCCGTGGGCCGGGACTAGCTGCCGGGGAGCTGTTTTTT. Its protein is CASSRGPGLAAGELFF.

The J gene is TRBJ1-1, the V gene TRBV18; D is possibly TRBD1 (6 bases). CDR1 and CDR2 from the germline V gene are KGHSH and LQKENI. This CDR3 spans 16 amino acids. The ends were cut back, 3 bases at V and 11 bases at J, with 25 bases in the middle. This CDR3 is CASSPGDGWGAQGAFF. DNA of the CDR3: TGTGCCAGCTCACCCGGCGATGGCTGGGGGGCTCAGGGGGCTTTCTTT. The full variable domain, in which reference TRBV18 and TRBJ1-1 provide the parts outside the CDR3, is NAGVMQNPRHLVRRRGQEARLRCSPMKGHSHVYWYRQLPEEGLKFMVYLQKENIIDESGMPKERFSAEFPKEGPSILRIQQVVRGDSAAYFCASSPGDGWGAQGAFFGQGTRLTVV.

The J gene is TRBJ1-2, the V gene TRBV7-2; D is uncertain. Between the trimmed V and J ends, which lost 6 bases and 7 bases, there was a span of 12 bases. Per germline, CDR1 SGHTA and CDR2 FQGNSA. The length of the CDR3 is 12 residues. The CDR3 here is CASRLRAGGYTF. CDR3 DNA sequence: TGTGCCAGCAGACTGAGGGCGGGTGGCTACACCTTC.

This chain's CDR3 is CSVSQGVLGTEAFF. The DNA of the CDR3 is TGCAGCGTTTCGCAGGGAGTCTTGGGCACTGAAGCTTTCTTT. The chain is built from TRBV29-1 and TRBJ1-1; D is perhaps TRBD1 (5 bases). Germline V CDR1 and CDR2: SQVTM, ANQGSEA. This CDR3 contains 14 residues. Trimming pared 5 bases from V and 4 bases from J, leaving 17 bases between.

The chain carries TRBV18 and TRBJ2-7; D is ambiguous. Trimming removed 6 bases at V and 0 bases at J, with 12 bases between. The CDR3 extends over 14 amino acids. The germline V gene encodes CDR1 KGHSH and CDR2 LQKENI. The CDR3 DNA reads TGTGCCAGCTCGTTTACAGCGAGCTCCTACGAGCAGTACTTC. Translation gives CASSFTASSYEQYF. The full variable domain, completed using reference TRBV18 and TRBJ2-7, is NAGVMQNPRHLVRRRGQEARLRCSPMKGHSHVYWYRQLPEEGLKFMVYLQKENIIDESGMPKERFSAEFPKEGPSILRIQQVVRGDSAAYFCASSFTASSYEQYFGPGTRLTVT.

This clone was found a few times. The rearrangement links TRBV7-2 to TRBJ1-2; no reliable D call. In germline, CDR1 is SGHTA, CDR2 FQGNSA. The CDR3 loop spans 15 amino acids. V was clipped by 1 base and J by 2 bases, with 11 bases between them. The CDR3 protein is CASSLDPTSNYGYTF. The CDR3 coding sequence is TGTGCCAGCAGCTTAGACCCGACCTCAAACTATGGCTACACCTTC.

The gene calls are TRBV29-1 and TRBJ1-4, with a tentative D call TRBD1 (5 bases). Germline CDR1 and CDR2: SQVTM and ANQGSEA. Trimming took off 8 bases at V and 8 bases at J, with 18 bases between the two ends. The CDR3 has 13 residues. The CDR3 loop reads CSFLGQGGEKLFF. The CDR3 DNA reads as TGCAGCTTCCTCGGGCAGGGAGGGGAAAAACTGTTTTTT.

This clone was observed a few times. This chain uses TRBV10-2 with TRBJ1-1, with 10 positions matching TRBD1. Trimming removed 6 bases from V and 1 base from J; junction bases left unmatched: 5. Germline values: CDR1 WSHSY, CDR2 SAAADI. The CDR3 consists of 15 residues. The DNA for the CDR3 is TGCGCCAGCAGCAGACAGGGGGCTTGGAACACTGAAGCTTTCTTT. Its protein is CASSRQGAWNTEAFF.

The rearrangement uses TRBV4-1 and TRBJ1-4; D gene ambiguous. The ends were cut back, 1 base at V and 0 bases at J, with 12 bases in the middle. This CDR3 spans 17 amino acids. Germline assignment: CDR1 MGHRA and CDR2 YSYEKL. The DNA of the CDR3 is TGCGCCAGCAGCCAAGTGGCCACTACGGCAACTAATGAAAAACTGTTTTTT. Protein: CASSQVATTATNEKLFF.

In this sample, this clone turned up a few times. The V gene is TRBV18, the J gene TRBJ2-7, with TRBD2 matching 8 bases. V lost 6 bases, J lost 2 bases, and 6 bases stayed unmatched. Germline assignment: CDR1 KGHSH and CDR2 LQKENI. The CDR3 contains 14 residues. The CDR3 is CASSAGGTPYEQYF. CDR3 DNA sequence: TGTGCCAGCTCCGCGGGGGGCACCCCCTACGAGCAGTACTTC. The variable domain in full, completed from reference TRBV18 and TRBJ2-7, reads NAGVMQNPRHLVRRRGQEARLRCSPMKGHSHVYWYRQLPEEGLKFMVYLQKENIIDESGMPKERFSAEFPKEGPSILRIQQVVRGDSAAYFCASSAGGTPYEQYFGPGTRLTVT.

This clone was observed a few times. This chain links TRBV6-1 with TRBJ1-6; D ambiguous. The V and J ends lost 7 bases and 8 bases respectively, with 15 bases between them. Germline values: CDR1 MNHNS, CDR2 SASEGT. CDR3 length equals 14 residues. DNA of the CDR3: TGTGCCAGCACTGCGGGGTCGGCGTATTCACCCCTCCACTTT. It translates to CASTAGSAYSPLHF.

This clone was seen more than once but under ten times. The junction differs from germline at one of its ends, possibly a read error. The rearrangement joins TRBV18 to TRBJ2-4; D uncertain. CDR3 size: 12 residues. The germline V gene has CDR1 KGHSH and CDR2 LQKENI. The CDR3 sequence is CASSSGLGRITF. The CDR3 DNA follows: TGTGCCAGCTCATCAGGATTGGGCCGAATAACTTTC.

On this clone itself: At one of its ends the junction is not consistent with the germline gene, which may arise from a read error. The chain links TRBV30 to TRBJ1-5; tentative D call: TRBD1 (6 bases). This CDR3 is built from 18 residues. Germline loops: CDR1 GTSNPN, CDR2 SVGIG (reference sequence). The CDR3 region has the DNA TGTGCCTGGACCCTCGGGGGGGGCAGAGGGAGTAGCCATCAGCCCCAGCATTTT. As protein: CAWTLGGGRGSSHQPQHF. Full variable domain (outside the CDR3, taken from reference TRBV30 and TRBJ1-5): SQTIHQWPATLVQPVGSPLSLECTVEGTSNPNLYWYRQAAGRGLQLLFYSVGIGQISSEVPQNLSASRPQDRQFILSSKKLLLSDSGFYLCAWTLGGGRGSSHQPQHFGDGTRLSIL.